A selection of T cell receptor beta chains follows, all from one sample in a study of high-grade serous ovarian cancer treatment subgroups. Profiled with immunoSEQ multiplex PCR; TCRdb holds only in-frame clones, not every one. The sample comprises roughly 10,000 clones, less than 90% of which are singletons, and around 1.5% rests with the top ten. Sequencing was carried out using tumor tissue. The receptors stem from a human donor with high-grade serous ovarian cancer. CDR3s include the opening cysteine and the closing phenylalanine or tryptophan. The D gene is left open where the match is weak. Size is stated for part of the rows, as once, few or many counts, or as a class when the clone is expanded.

cdr3_aa,cdr3_nt,v_call,clone_size,d_call,j_call
CASSLRPHGGSYTEAFF,TGTGCCAGCAGCCTTCGGCCCCACGGGGGGTCATACACTGAAGCTTTCTTT,TRBV7-2,-,-,TRBJ1-1
CASSRRREGGGQPQHF,TGCGCCAGCAGCCGACGTCGCGAGGGGGGGGGTCAGCCCCAGCATTTT,TRBV4-3,few,-,TRBJ1-5
CASSLEGAKNIQYF,TGTGCCAGCAGCTTAGAAGGAGCCAAAAACATTCAGTACTTC,TRBV7-9,-,-,TRBJ2-4
CALDKAYEQYF,TGTGCCCTGGACAAGGCCTACGAGCAGTACTTC,TRBV28,-,-,TRBJ2-7
CAWSVRGQRNSPLHF,TGTGCCTGGAGTGTACGGGGACAGCGTAATTCACCCCTCCACTTT,TRBV30,-,TRBD1,TRBJ1-6
CASSLSQGWYEQYF,TGTGCCAGCAGTTTATCCCAGGGTTGGTACGAGCAGTACTTC,TRBV28,-,-,TRBJ2-7
CASRQGGRETQYF,TGTGCCAGTAGACAGGGCGGGAGAGAGACCCAGTACTTC,TRBV19,-,-,TRBJ2-5
CASSLDLADYEQYF,TGTGCCAGCAGCTTAGATCTCGCCGACTACGAGCAGTACTTC,TRBV11-2,-,-,TRBJ2-7
CASSEARGGVNYGYTF,TGTGCCAGCAGTGAAGCGCGTGGAGGGGTAAACTATGGCTACACCTTC,TRBV2,-,-,TRBJ1-2
CASSPTSGRTYNEQFF,TGTGCCAGCAGCCCCACTAGCGGGAGGACGTACAATGAGCAGTTCTTC,TRBV7-2,-,TRBD2,TRBJ2-1
CASSLMDRGWSATNEKLFF,TGTGCCAGCAGTTTAATGGACAGGGGATGGTCGGCAACTAATGAAAAACTGTTTTTT,TRBV28,-,TRBD1,TRBJ1-4
CASSFMSLGLNEQFF,TGTGCCAGCAGCTTCATGTCGCTGGGCTTAAATGAGCAGTTCTTC,TRBV7-2,-,-,TRBJ2-1
CASRGNNEQFF,TGTGCCAGCAGGGGGAATAATGAGCAGTTCTTC,TRBV9,-,-,TRBJ2-1
CASSRPLERASGEQYF,TGTGCCAGCAGCCGCCCCCTGGAGCGCGCCTCGGGAGAGCAGTACTTC,TRBV7-9,-,-,TRBJ2-7
CASSVGGRASGNTIYF,TGTGCCAGCAGCGTAGGGGGCAGAGCGTCCGGAAACACCATATATTTT,TRBV9,-,-,TRBJ1-3
CASSFSVWGEQFF,TGTGCCAGCAGTTTCTCTGTCTGGGGTGAGCAGTTCTTC,TRBV27,-,-,TRBJ2-1
CASGTGNQPQHF,TGTGCCAGCGGGACAGGCAATCAGCCCCAGCATTTT,TRBV28,-,TRBD1,TRBJ1-5
CASSLAGITEAFF,TGTGCCAGCAGCTTGGCCGGGATCACTGAAGCTTTCTTT,TRBV5-6,-,-,TRBJ1-1
CASSLGQGRAYEQYF,TGTGCCAGTAGTTTGGGACAGGGAAGGGCCTACGAGCAGTACTTC,TRBV19,-,TRBD1,TRBJ2-7
CATSRVQGATNEKLFF,TGTGCCACCAGCAGAGTACAGGGGGCGACTAATGAAAAACTGTTTTTT,TRBV15,-,TRBD1,TRBJ1-4
CASSEHQTGSREKLFF,TGTGCCAGCAGTGAACACCAAACAGGTTCCCGTGAAAAACTGTTTTTT,TRBV25-1,-,-,TRBJ1-4
CASSYSGETQYF,TGTGCCAGCAGTTACTCGGGAGAGACCCAGTACTTC,TRBV6-6,-,-,TRBJ2-5
CASSPWGNSGVNGYTF,TGTGCCAGCAGTCCCTGGGGGAACTCGGGAGTAAATGGCTACACCTTC,TRBV2,-,-,TRBJ1-2
CASRGTGGETQPQHF,TGTGCCAGCAGAGGCACAGGGGGCGAGACTCAGCCCCAGCATTTT,TRBV28,-,TRBD1,TRBJ1-5
CASSLPGGYGYTF,TGTGCCAGCAGCCTTCCAGGGGGCTATGGCTACACCTTC,TRBV7-2,-,TRBD1,TRBJ1-2
CASSSRGSSNTEAFF,TGCGCCAGCAGCTCGAGGGGCTCCTCGAACACTGAAGCTTTCTTT,TRBV5-1,-,-,TRBJ1-1
CASSQDLQGFGYTF,TGCGCCAGCAGCCAAGATCTACAGGGCTTTGGCTACACCTTC,TRBV4-1,-,-,TRBJ1-2
CASSSGQYLGTQYF,TGTGCCAGTAGTTCAGGACAGTACCTCGGGACCCAGTACTTC,TRBV19,-,-,TRBJ2-5
CASSFTSGGAGEQYF,TGCGCCAGCAGCTTTACTAGCGGGGGTGCTGGCGAGCAGTACTTC,TRBV5-1,-,TRBD2,TRBJ2-7
CASSLGQEIGYGYTF,TGTGCCAGCAGCTTAGGTCAGGAAATAGGGTATGGCTACACCTTC,TRBV13,-,-,TRBJ1-2
CASSPDIYSNTEAFF,TGTGCCAGCAGCCCTGACATATATTCGAACACTGAAGCTTTCTTT,TRBV7-3,few,-,TRBJ1-1
CASSNAGASGGYNEQFF,TGTGCCAGCAGCAACGCAGGAGCTAGCGGGGGCTACAATGAGCAGTTCTTC,TRBV11-2,-,TRBD2,TRBJ2-1
CASSNRTGRSSYEQYF,TGCGCCAGCAGCAACAGGACAGGGCGAAGCTCCTACGAGCAGTACTTC,TRBV5-1,-,TRBD1,TRBJ2-7
CAWSALPFGAPLHF,TGTGCCTGGAGTGCCCTCCCGTTCGGGGCACCCCTCCACTTT,TRBV30,once,-,TRBJ1-6
CASSVARGGTEAFF,TGTGCCAGCAGCGTTGCCAGGGGAGGCACTGAAGCTTTCTTT,TRBV9,-,-,TRBJ1-1
CATSRGQSLDNQPQHF,TGTGCCACCAGCAGAGGACAGAGTCTTGACAATCAGCCCCAGCATTTT,TRBV15,-,-,TRBJ1-5
CASPPGTQYVNEQFF,TGCGCCAGCCCCCCCGGGACCCAGTACGTCAATGAGCAGTTCTTC,TRBV5-1,once,-,TRBJ2-1
CASSQDLRQGTYEQYF,TGTGCCAGCAGCCAAGATCTGCGACAGGGGACCTACGAGCAGTACTTC,TRBV4-2,-,TRBD1,TRBJ2-7
CASSLDPNTGELFF,TGTGCCAGCAGCTTAGACCCGAACACCGGGGAGCTGTTTTTT,TRBV7-9,-,-,TRBJ2-2
CASSQARGANYGYTF,TGCGCCAGCAGCCAAGCTCGGGGTGCTAACTATGGCTACACCTTC,TRBV4-3,-,-,TRBJ1-2
CASRSGGHGPEQYF,TGTGCCAGCAGAAGTGGGGGCCATGGGCCCGAGCAGTACTTC,TRBV28,-,-,TRBJ2-7
CASSHPSGQASTDTQYF,TGCGCCAGCAGCCACCCATCAGGACAGGCGAGCACAGATACGCAGTATTTT,TRBV4-3,-,TRBD1,TRBJ2-3
CASSPAGSNTGELFF,TGTGCCAGCTCACCTGCAGGGTCGAACACCGGGGAGCTGTTTTTT,TRBV18,-,-,TRBJ2-2
CAMKTQTIGDLAKNIQYF,TGTGCCATGAAGACGCAGACAATTGGGGATCTAGCCAAAAACATTCAGTACTTC,TRBV10-3,-,-,TRBJ2-4
CASSFRQGGSYEQYF,TGTGCCAGCAGCTTTAGACAGGGAGGGTCCTACGAGCAGTACTTC,TRBV7-2,once,-,TRBJ2-7
CASSHRRGRGPYNEQFF,TGTGCCAGCAGCCACCGCCGTGGGAGGGGACCCTACAATGAGCAGTTCTTC,TRBV7-2,-,TRBD2,TRBJ2-1
CASSVRQGVVELFF,TGCGCCAGCAGCGTGCGACAGGGGGTCGTGGAGCTGTTTTTT,TRBV4-1,-,TRBD1,TRBJ2-2
CASSLLSWGSYEQYF,TGTGCCAGCAGCCTACTGTCTTGGGGATCCTACGAGCAGTACTTC,TRBV7-9,-,-,TRBJ2-7
CASTKDRDETQYF,TGTGCCAGCACCAAGGACAGGGATGAGACCCAGTACTTC,TRBV7-8,-,TRBD1,TRBJ2-5
CASSQGAVGRETQYF,TGTGCCAGCAGCCAAGGTGCGGTTGGAAGGGAGACCCAGTACTTC,TRBV4-2,-,-,TRBJ2-5
CASSSTGAGELFF,TGTGCCAGCAGCTCGACAGGGGCCGGGGAGCTGTTTTTT,TRBV7-3,-,TRBD1,TRBJ2-2
CASSPPGQGYGYTF,TGTGCCAGCAGTCCTCCGGGACAGGGGTATGGCTACACCTTC,TRBV5-6,-,TRBD1,TRBJ1-2
CASSDWGAVGYTF,TGTGCCAGCAGTGACTGGGGGGCGGTCGGCTACACCTTC,TRBV2,-,-,TRBJ1-2
CASSQDPTATYGYTF,TGCGCCAGCAGCCAAGATCCCACGGCTACCTATGGCTACACCTTC,TRBV4-1,-,-,TRBJ1-2
CASTGLGGPQHF,TGTGCCAGTACAGGGTTGGGCGGGCCCCAGCATTTT,TRBV28,-,-,TRBJ1-5
CASRGDTVNTGELFF,TGTGCCAGCAGGGGGGACACTGTGAACACCGGGGAGCTGTTTTTT,TRBV25-1,-,-,TRBJ2-2
CSVEDLRQGKAGNTIYF,TGCAGCGTTGAAGATCTACGGCAGGGGAAGGCTGGAAACACCATATATTTT,TRBV29-1,-,-,TRBJ1-3
CASDLSSGGPQAFF,TGTGCCAGCGATCTCTCCTCGGGGGGGCCCCAAGCTTTCTTT,TRBV28,-,-,TRBJ1-1